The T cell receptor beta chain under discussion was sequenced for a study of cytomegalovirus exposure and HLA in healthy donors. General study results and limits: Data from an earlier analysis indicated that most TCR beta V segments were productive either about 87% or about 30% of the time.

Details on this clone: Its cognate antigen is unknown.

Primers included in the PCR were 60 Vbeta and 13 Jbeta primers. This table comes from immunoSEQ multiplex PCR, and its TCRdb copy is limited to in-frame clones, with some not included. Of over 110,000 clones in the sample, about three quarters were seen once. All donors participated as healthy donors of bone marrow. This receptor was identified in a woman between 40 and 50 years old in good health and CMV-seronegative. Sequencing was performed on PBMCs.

The CDR3 nucleotides read TGTGCCAGCAGTGATGAGTCAGCGAGTAATGAAAAACTGTTTTTT. As protein: CASSDESASNEKLFF. The chain carries TRBV2 and TRBJ1-4; D remains ambiguous. Germline values: CDR1 SNHLY, CDR2 FYNNEI. Trimming removed 3 bases at V and 4 bases at J, with 12 bases between. The CDR3 is made up of 15 amino acids.